The T cell receptor beta chain described here comes from a study of cytomegalovirus exposure and HLA in healthy donors. PCR was performed using 60 Vbeta and 13 Jbeta primers. Per the authors' pipeline: Per a later analysis, the number of unique TCR beta chains was some 82 million, of which around 9.9 million were shared. TCRdb's table, derived via immunoSEQ multiplex PCR, lists solely in-frame clones and lacks some. D and trimming were read from the DNA, whereas the V and J calls and clone size are those reported in that table. The sample table sets out approximately 140,000 clones. The sequence derives from a man aged 35 to 55 in good health and CMV-seronegative. The sequenced sample consisted of PBMCs.

The CDR3 DNA is TGTGCCACCAGCAGGAAACGAGAGGGGGCCGACCGGGACACTGAAGCTTTCTTT. This encodes CATSRKREGADRDTEAFF. The gene calls are TRBV15 and TRBJ1-1; TRBD1 aligns across 7 bases. The CDR3 runs to 18 residues. Germline values: CDR1 LNHNV, CDR2 YYDKDF (reference sequence). J lost 3 bases, V lost 3 bases, and 16 bases had no gene match. The full variable domain, its missing parts supplied by reference TRBV15 and TRBJ1-1, is DAMVIQNPRYQVTQFGKPVTLSCSQTLNHNVMYWYQQKSSQAPKLLFHYYDKDFNNEADTPDNFQSRRPNTSFCFLDIRSPGLGDTAMYLCATSRKREGADRDTEAFFGQGTRLTVV.